The 11 T cell receptor beta chains in this list originate from one sample, sequenced in a study of CD8 T cells in Susac syndrome (dated by TCRdb to between 2017 and 2020). Library preparation employed the immunoSEQ multiplex PCR assay. RNA was extracted using the RNeasy kit, and roughly 0.5 to 1 microgram was reverse transcribed with random hexamers. In TCRdb, the public reads were trimmed at Q25 with fastp and aligned with MiXCR, with productive beta chains retained. A single entry per CDR3 protein holds the most common genes and DNA from its merged rows. The sample table shows roughly 130,000 distinct CDR3 sequences, and 96% are seen once. The ten largest clonotypes hold roughly 0.14% of the sample. Sequences were obtained from CD4+ T cells from PBMCs. The receptors were sampled from a human donor with Susac syndrome.

The V call is TRBV5-1, the J call TRBJ1-1, with D perhaps TRBD1 (5 bases). Germline V gene lookup returns CDR1 SGHRS and CDR2 YFSETQ. V was shortened by 3 bases and J by 0 bases, with 9 bases between the two germline ends. The CDR3 sequence is 14 residues long. The CDR3 DNA sequence: TGCGCCAGCAGCTATACAGGCATGAACACTGAAGCTTTCTTT. Translating it yields CASSYTGMNTEAFF.

CDR3 coding DNA: TGTGCCAGCCTGGGCTACGAGCAGTACTTC. This translates into CASLGYEQYF. The chain links TRBV6-1 to TRBJ2-7; no reliable D call. Germline V gene sequence: CDR1 MNHNS, CDR2 SASEGT. V shed 8 bases and J shed 3 bases, with 5 bases lying between them. The CDR3 has 10 residues.

The chain is built from TRBV3-1 and TRBJ1-1, with D possibly matching TRBD1 (5 bases). Germline V gene sequence: CDR1 LGHDT, CDR2 YNNKEL (reference sequence). The CDR3 is 15 residues long. The germline V and J ends were trimmed by 3 bases and 1 base, with 12 bases remaining between them. The DNA for the CDR3 is TGTGCCAGCAGCCACGCCGGGACGGAGAACACTGAAGCTTTCTTT. Translation gives CASSHAGTENTEAFF.

This sequence joins TRBV20-1 and TRBJ2-1; a weak D match, TRBD2 (6 bases). V dropped 5 bases and J dropped 5 bases, with 22 bases sitting between them. CDR3 length equals 16 residues. Germline-derived CDR1 and CDR2 are DFQATT and SNEGSKA (reference sequence). The CDR3 protein is CSADGGPGKRNNEQFF. The CDR3 region has the DNA TGCAGTGCTGACGGGGGACCAGGGAAAAGGAACAATGAGCAGTTCTTC.

This sequence joins TRBV30 and TRBJ1-5, with D unclear. The CDR3 has 13 residues. V lost 5 bases and J lost 6, with 14 bases in between. The V gene's germline CDR1 is GTSNPN and CDR2 SVGIG (reference sequence). In DNA, the CDR3 is TGTGCCTGGGGGGAGCAGGAAAGTCAGCCCCAGCATTTT. Residues: CAWGEQESQPQHF.

This clonotype occurred once. V and J are TRBV29-1 and TRBJ2-2; D gene unclear. There are 13 residues in the CDR3. Deletions cut 6 bases from V and 5 bases from J, with 13 bases between. Germline assignment: CDR1 SQVTM and CDR2 ANQGSEA. The CDR3 here is CSVIPRLTGELFF. CDR3 DNA: TGCAGCGTCATCCCCCGACTTACCGGGGAGCTGTTTTTT.

The chain joins TRBV7-9 to TRBJ1-1; D ambiguous. This CDR3 is built from 14 residues. The V end was cut by 5 bases, the J end by 1 base, with 11 bases between. Germline CDR1 is SEHNR and CDR2 is FQNEAQ (reference sequence). CDR3 sequence reads: CASSPVTRNTEAFF. DNA of the CDR3: TGTGCCAGCAGCCCGGTCACAAGGAACACTGAAGCTTTCTTT. The full variable domain, completed using reference TRBV7-9 and TRBJ1-1, is DTGVSQNPRHKITKRGQNVTFRCDPISEHNRLYWYRQTLGQGPEFLTYFQNEAQLEKSRLLSDRFSAERPKGSFSTLEIQRTEQGDSAMYLCASSPVTRNTEAFFGQGTRLTVV.

The chain joins TRBV2 to TRBJ2-1, with 7 bases fitting TRBD1. The CDR3 loop spans 12 amino acids. The junction had 3 bases not matched to a gene; V was cut back by 7 bases and J by 6 bases. The germline gives CDR1 SNHLY, CDR2 FYNNEI. The CDR3 here is CASNKGANEQFF. DNA of the CDR3: TGTGCCAGCAACAAGGGGGCCAATGAGCAGTTCTTC.

The genes are TRBV20-1 and TRBJ2-5, with D hard to call. CDR1 DFQATT and CDR2 SNEGSKA come from the germline V gene (reference sequence). Trimming took 1 base from V and 0 from J, leaving 3 bases between them. The CDR3 is 12 residues long. CDR3 nucleotide sequence: TGCAGTGCTAGAGCGTACCAAGAGACCCAGTACTTC. Its translation: CSARAYQETQYF.

The J gene is TRBJ2-1, the V gene TRBV14, with 8 bases aligning to TRBD2. The CDR3 is made up of 16 amino acids. V lost 3 bases and J lost 8; bases outside the gene matches: 12. The germline V gene has CDR1 SGHDN and CDR2 FVKESK. CDR3 amino acids: CASSQARAGGLDEQFF. The CDR3 nucleotides read TGTGCCAGCAGCCAGGCCCGGGCGGGAGGCCTGGATGAGCAGTTCTTC.

V and J are TRBV10-2 and TRBJ2-4, with 8 bases lining up with TRBD1. The CDR3 loop spans 15 amino acids. The germline gives CDR1 WSHSY, CDR2 SAAADI. V trimming: 6 bases; J trimming: 5 bases; junction bases outside the gene matches: 9. The CDR3 loop reads CASRPRTGMQNIQYF. In nucleotides, the CDR3 is TGCGCCAGCAGGCCGAGGACAGGGATGCAAAACATTCAGTACTTC.